This TCR beta chain derives from a study of T cells after yellow fever vaccination. A 5'RACE template-switching step, the method used to make TCR cDNA, added a universal primer site and UMIs. MiXCR was run by TCRdb on the 5' RACE reads, yielding one entry per CDR3 protein. The sample consists of some 670,000 distinct CDR3 sequences, 9% to 15% of them appearing once. This CDR3 comprises 12 residues. Trimming took 5 bases from V and 4 from J, leaving 10 bases between them. Looked up from germline, CDR1 is SQVTM and CDR2 is ANQGSEA. This clonotype was sampled from a man in his thirties or forties who received the YFV17D yellow fever vaccine. Sample: PBMCs, taken on the day of the yellow fever booster vaccination. V is TRBV29-1 and J is TRBJ2-3; possible D gene TRBD2, 6 bases. The CDR3: CSVPGSPDTQYF. The CDR3, as DNA: TGCAGCGTTCCCGGGAGCCCAGATACGCAGTATTTT.